The 18 T cell receptor beta chains presented below share a single source sample, sequenced in a study of blood T cell repertoires in COVID-19 (dated by TCRdb to the early 2020s). Receptor amplification or capture employed the immunoSEQ multiplex PCR assay. TCRdb stores this immuneACCESS table with in-frame sequences only. Part of the clones is absent; in the studies checked, under half of the shortfall reflects unresolved V genes, and no reason is known for the rest. The sample data list 200,000 to 300,000 clones, and approximately 90% of these were observed just once. Of the sample, around 2.5% falls within the top ten clones. The specimen sequenced was PBMCs or T cells enriched from blood (not recorded which). The receptors originated from a woman in her thirties or forties with acute COVID-19.

The V call is TRBV7-9, the J call TRBJ2-1; possibly TRBD2 for D (6 bases). This CDR3 is built from 14 residues. The V end was cut by 8 bases, the J end by 4 bases, with 15 bases between. The germline V gene encodes CDR1 SEHNR and CDR2 FQNEAQ (reference sequence). CDR3 coding DNA: TGTGCCAGCTTGCCCGGGACTGGGTACAATGAGCAGTTCTTC. Translated: CASLPGTGYNEQFF.

A single count supports this clone. The rearrangement joins TRBV15 to TRBJ1-2; D is undetermined. Trimming cost V 1 base and J 3 bases, with 3 bases left between them. CDR1 LNHNV and CDR2 YYDKDF come from the germline V gene (reference sequence). The CDR3 length is 12 residues. CDR3 nucleotide sequence: TGTGCCACCAGCAGAGCTTACTATGGCTACACCTTC. This codes for CATSRAYYGYTF.

The V and J genes are TRBV2 and TRBJ1-2; TRBD1 matches 10 bases. V was clipped by 5 bases and J by 6 bases; unmatched bases: 9. Germline V CDR1 and CDR2: SNHLY, FYNNEI. CDR3 length: 15 amino acids. The chain's CDR3 is CASSRFGQGEDGYTF. The CDR3 DNA reads as TGTGCCAGCAGTCGCTTTGGACAGGGGGAGGATGGCTACACCTTC.

The genes are TRBV5-4 and TRBJ1-2; D remains unclear. Germline V CDR1 and CDR2: SGHNT, YYREEE (reference sequence). Trimming removed 4 bases at V and 0 bases at J, with 13 bases between. The CDR3 is 15 residues long. This CDR3 reads CASSKPEPANYGYTF. The DNA of the CDR3 is TGTGCCAGCAGCAAACCGGAGCCTGCTAACTATGGCTACACCTTC. Using reference TRBV5-4 and TRBJ1-2 for the parts outside the CDR3, the full variable domain is ETGVTQSPTHLIKTRGQQVTLRCSSQSGHNTVSWYQQALGQGPQFIFQYYREEENGRGNFPPRFSGLQFPNYSSELNVNALELDDSALYLCASSKPEPANYGYTFGSGTRLTVV.

The V gene is TRBV19, the J gene TRBJ1-6, with a weak D call TRBD1 (5 bases). The V end lost 3 bases, the J end lost 4 bases, and 13 bases lay between the germline ends. Per the germline V gene, CDR1 is LNHDA and CDR2 is SQIVND (reference sequence). The CDR3 sequence is 16 residues long. CDR3 protein: CASSMPETAYNSPLHF. The CDR3 nucleotides read TGTGCCAGTAGTATGCCCGAGACAGCATATAATTCACCCCTCCACTTT. Variable domain in full (rest from reference TRBV19 and TRBJ1-6): DGGITQSPKYLFRKEGQNVTLSCEQNLNHDAMYWYRQDPGQGLRLIYYSQIVNDFQKGDIAEGYSVSREKKESFPLTVTSAQKNPTAFYLCASSMPETAYNSPLHFGNGTRLTVT.

The chain couples TRBV18 to TRBJ2-7; TRBD2 matches 9 bases. The CDR3 covers 14 residues. Unmatched junction bases numbered 6, after V lost 2 bases and J lost 7 bases. Germline V gene lookup returns CDR1 KGHSH and CDR2 LQKENI. CDR3 loop: CASSPKRGAVEQYF. In DNA form, the CDR3 reads TGTGCCAGCTCACCAAAGCGGGGGGCAGTAGAGCAGTACTTC.

This clone was counted a few times. The chain combines TRBV30 with TRBJ2-7; TRBD2 is a possible D gene (6 bases). This CDR3 comprises 13 residues. V shed 4 bases and J shed 2 bases, with 12 bases lying between them. Germline CDR1 GTSNPN, CDR2 SVGIG (reference sequence). For the CDR3, the DNA is TGTGCCTGGAACGGCGGGGTAGCCTACGAGCAGTACTTC. It encodes CAWNGGVAYEQYF.

The rearrangement links TRBV7-2 to TRBJ1-1, with D possibly TRBD1 on 6 matching bases. This CDR3 comprises 15 residues. CDR1 and CDR2 (germline): SGHTA, FQGNSA. V lost 2 bases to trimming and J lost 1 base, with 11 bases between them. The CDR3 nucleotides read TGTGCCAGCAGCTTACTCCGGACAGAGAACACTGAAGCTTTCTTT. The encoded protein is CASSLLRTENTEAFF.

V gene TRBV3-1 (or the pseudogene TRBV3-2) combines with J gene TRBJ1-2; D remains unclear. Per the germline V gene, CDR1 is LGHDT and CDR2 is YNNKEL (reference sequence). With 0 bases removed from V and 3 bases from J, the gap between germline ends came to 11 bases. CDR3 length equals 15 residues. The DNA of the CDR3 is TGTGCCAGCAGCCAAGATTGGAGCTCCGACTATGGCTACACCTTC. Translating it yields CASSQDWSSDYGYTF.

Only one count was recorded for this clone. This chain's CDR3 is CASNDRGEQPQHF. Here the CDR3 DNA reads TGTGCCAGTAACGACAGGGGAGAGCAGCCCCAGCATTTT. V is TRBV19 and J is TRBJ1-5; 8 bases are a match to TRBD1. From germline, CDR1 is LNHDA and CDR2 SQIVND (reference sequence). Germline trimming cut 7 bases from V and 7 bases from J; bases unmatched to any gene: 6. The CDR3 totals 13 residues.

The chain carries TRBV7-8 and TRBJ2-7; 10 nucleotides match TRBD1. CDR1 is SGHVS and CDR2 is FQNEAQ in the germline V gene. V trimming: 5 bases; J trimming: 0 bases; junction bases outside the gene matches: 16. This CDR3 comprises 19 residues. The CDR3 DNA reads as TGTGCCAGCAGCGTTGACAGGGGGCGCGCGGCAACAAACTCCTACGAGCAGTACTTC. Encoded protein: CASSVDRGRAATNSYEQYF.

V and J are TRBV19 and TRBJ1-1; TRBD1 agrees at 7 bases. V trimming: 6 bases; J trimming: 3 bases; junction bases outside the gene matches: 10. Germline V gene sequence: CDR1 LNHDA, CDR2 SQIVND (reference sequence). The CDR3 runs 15 residues. The CDR3 DNA is TGTGCCAGTAGCCCCAGGGGGGTCCCACACACTGAAGCTTTCTTT. This translates into CASSPRGVPHTEAFF.

The chain uses TRBV11-3 and TRBJ2-1, with a weak D call TRBD2 (5 bases). Per the germline V gene, CDR1 is SGHNT and CDR2 is YENEEA. The CDR3 is made up of 14 amino acids. Trimming left V 8 bases short and J 0 bases short, with 11 bases between. The CDR3 loop is CASSSGSSYNEQFF. In DNA, the CDR3 is TGTGCCAGCTCCAGCGGCAGCTCCTACAATGAGCAGTTCTTC.

The V call is TRBV5-5, the J call TRBJ2-5; no firm D call. The germline CDR1 and CDR2 sequences are SGHKS and YYEKEE (reference sequence). The CDR3 extends over 13 amino acids. Trimming left V 2 bases short and J 1 base short, with 6 bases between. CDR3 DNA: TGTGCCAGCAGCTTTTACAGCCAAGAGACCCAGTACTTC. This gives the protein CASSFYSQETQYF.

This sequence joins TRBV29-1 and TRBJ2-2, with D hard to call. This CDR3 region has 13 residues. Germline V lookup: CDR1 SQVTM, CDR2 ANQGSEA. V lost 1 base and J 5 bases, leaving 8 bases between the germline ends. The CDR3 nucleotides read TGCAGCGTTGAAGTCAGACAAACCGGGGAGCTGTTTTTT. Translation gives CSVEVRQTGELFF.

This clone was detected a few times. The chain joins TRBV7-9 to TRBJ1-1, with D maybe TRBD1 (6 bases). CDR1 SEHNR and CDR2 FQNEAQ come from the germline V gene (reference sequence). This CDR3 comprises 14 residues. V lost 4 bases and J lost 3, with 12 bases in between. The CDR3 DNA sequence: TGTGCCAGCAGCTGGGTCAGGGGAGACACTGAAGCTTTCTTT. Translating it yields CASSWVRGDTEAFF.

This clone was counted only a few times. The CDR3 region has the DNA TGCAGCGATCGGACAGGGGATGGCTACACCTTC. Amino acid sequence: CSDRTGDGYTF. V is TRBV29-1 and J is TRBJ1-2; TRBD1 agrees at 9 bases. Germline lookup yields CDR1 SQVTM and CDR2 ANQGSEA. Germline trimming cut 7 bases from V and 6 bases from J; bases unmatched to any gene: 3. This CDR3 contains 11 residues.

The chain joins TRBV7-2 to TRBJ2-5; TRBD2 matches at 9 bases. The J segment lost 5 bases and the V segment lost 6 bases, leaving 10 bases of the junction unmatched. Germline V lookup: CDR1 SGHTA, CDR2 FQGNSA. The CDR3 runs 15 residues. CDR3 amino acids: CASSLTRGGLETQYF. The CDR3 DNA reads TGTGCCAGCAGTCTGACGCGGGGGGGCCTGGAGACCCAGTACTTC.